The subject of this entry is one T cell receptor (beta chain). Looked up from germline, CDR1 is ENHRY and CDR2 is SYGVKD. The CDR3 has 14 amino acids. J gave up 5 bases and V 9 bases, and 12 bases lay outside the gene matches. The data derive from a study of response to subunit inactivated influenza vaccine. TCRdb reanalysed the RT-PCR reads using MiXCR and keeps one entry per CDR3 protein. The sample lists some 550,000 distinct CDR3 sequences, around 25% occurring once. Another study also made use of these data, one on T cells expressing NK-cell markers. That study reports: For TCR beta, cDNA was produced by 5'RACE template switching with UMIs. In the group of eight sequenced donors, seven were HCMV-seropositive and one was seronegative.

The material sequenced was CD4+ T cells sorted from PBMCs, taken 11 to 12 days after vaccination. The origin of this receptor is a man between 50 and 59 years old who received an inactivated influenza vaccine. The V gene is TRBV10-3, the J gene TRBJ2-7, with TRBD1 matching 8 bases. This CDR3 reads CAISPGQAVDEQYF. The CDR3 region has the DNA TGTGCCATTAGTCCGGGACAGGCTGTGGACGAGCAGTACTTC.